The 9 T cell receptor beta chains below were found in one sample sequenced in a study of blood T cell repertoires in COVID-19. The data were produced by immunoSEQ multiplex PCR, yet TCRdb's version contains in-frame clones alone and is incomplete. Counted here are about 220,000 clones, approximately 89% occurring once; the ten biggest clones make up under 2.5%. The sequencing input was PBMCs or T cells enriched from blood (not recorded which). The receptors were gathered from a woman aged 40 to 50 with acute COVID-19.

V usage is TRBV7-2 and J usage is TRBJ1-1, with TRBD1 matching 9 bases. The germline V gene has CDR1 SGHTA and CDR2 FQGNSA. The CDR3 loop spans 15 amino acids. V was pared by 5 bases and J by 3 bases, with 7 bases of the junction left unmatched. The CDR3 coding sequence is TGTGCCAGCAGCGTCGACAGGGGGACGGACACTGAAGCTTTCTTT. Encoded protein: CASSVDRGTDTEAFF.

J is TRBJ2-1 and V is TRBV12-5; 14 positions match TRBD2. This CDR3 comprises 13 residues. The germline V gene encodes CDR1 LGHNT and CDR2 FRNRAP. V lost 6 bases and J lost 12; bases outside the gene matches: 4. The chain's CDR3 is CASGRGLAGGQFF. CDR3 nucleotides: TGTGCTAGTGGCAGAGGACTAGCGGGAGGGCAGTTCTTC.

The count of this clone is one. V gene TRBV19 combines with J gene TRBJ2-1; maybe TRBD1 (6 bases). CDR3 length: 14 amino acids. Germline V lookup: CDR1 LNHDA, CDR2 SQIVND (reference sequence). The V and J ends lost 4 bases and 3 bases respectively, with 10 bases between them. CDR3: CASSSGQYYNEQFF. CDR3 coding DNA: TGTGCCAGTAGTAGTGGACAGTACTACAATGAGCAGTTCTTC.

The gene calls are TRBV4-2 and TRBJ2-7; 10 nucleotides line up with TRBD2. Losses at the gene ends were 4 bases for V and 6 bases for J; bases not matched to a gene: 9. CDR1 is LGHNA, CDR2 YNFKEQ, per germline. The CDR3 extends over 15 amino acids. In DNA, the CDR3 is TGTGCCAGCAGCCTTCCTCGGACTAGCGGAGGCGAGCAGTACGTC. This encodes CASSLPRTSGGEQYV.

The chain links TRBV19 to TRBJ1-3; TRBD1 matches at 8 bases. Looked up from germline, CDR1 is LNHDA and CDR2 is SQIVND (reference sequence). The CDR3 consists of 17 residues. V dropped 4 bases and J dropped 1; count of bases not matched to a gene: 9. CDR3 sequence reads: CASSTPKTGVSGNTIYF. CDR3 DNA sequence: TGTGCCAGTAGTACTCCTAAGACAGGGGTTTCTGGAAACACCATATATTTT.

The chain has TRBV14 and TRBJ2-1; D not resolved. The CDR3 sequence is 11 residues long. Germline assignment: CDR1 SGHDN and CDR2 FVKESK. The V end lost 6 bases, the J end lost 5 bases, and 5 bases lay between the germline ends. This CDR3 reads CASRGDNEQFF. In nucleotides, the CDR3 is TGTGCCAGCAGGGGCGACAATGAGCAGTTCTTC.

V usage is TRBV10-3 and J usage is TRBJ1-1; 10 bases match TRBD1. The CDR3 contains 15 residues. After removal of 2 bases from V and 3 bases from J, the junction contained 3 bases not matched to a gene. The germline V gene has CDR1 ENHRY and CDR2 SYGVKD. The CDR3 reads CAISEGTGDDTEAFF. For the CDR3, the DNA is TGTGCCATCAGTGAGGGGACAGGGGACGACACTGAAGCTTTCTTT.

CDR3 residues: CASSLERGELFF. The CDR3 nucleotides read TGTGCCAGCAGCCTCGAGCGAGGGGAGCTGTTTTTT. This chain connects TRBV7-2 to TRBJ2-2; D uncertain. The CDR3 is made up of 12 amino acids. The V end was cut by 5 bases, the J end by 8 bases, with 9 bases between. The V gene's germline CDR1 is SGHTA and CDR2 FQGNSA.

This clone occurred once. This sequence joins TRBV6-5 and TRBJ1-1, with D tentatively TRBD1 (6 bases). The CDR3 length is 15 residues. V was trimmed by 4 bases and J by 7 bases, leaving 19 bases between them. Germline V gene lookup returns CDR1 MNHEY and CDR2 SVGAGI. In nucleotides, the CDR3 is TGTGCCAGCAGTTCGAAAGGGACATTCGGCTTTGAAGCTTTCTTT. Its protein product is CASSSKGTFGFEAFF.